The clone carrying this T cell receptor (beta chain) was recorded many times. The data originate from a study of CD8 T cells in ankylosing spondylitis. TCRdb passed the 5' RACE reads through MiXCR, listing each CDR3 protein once. The sample contains 25,000 to 35,000 distinct CDR3 sequences, about 6.8% of which appear only once. Germline V gene data show CDR1 as DFQATT and CDR2 as SNEGSKA (reference sequence). V was clipped by 5 bases and J by 2 bases; unmatched bases: 15. The length of the CDR3 is 17 residues. The sample taken for sequencing was blood, either unsorted or a sorted T cell fraction (not recorded which). This receptor was obtained from a male donor with ankylosing spondylitis or in good health (not recorded which). This sequence joins TRBV20-1 and TRBJ2-1, with 7 bases aligning to TRBD2. CDR3: CSAPREIAGLAYNEQFF. The CDR3 DNA follows: TGCAGTGCTCCCCGGGAAATAGCGGGCCTGGCCTACAATGAGCAGTTCTTC.